This TCR beta chain was retrieved from a study of a mutant IDH1 vaccine in newly diagnosed glioma. About this clone itself: The target antigen is unknown.

V was pared by 1 base and J by 3 bases, with 5 bases of the junction left unmatched. This CDR3 is built from 15 residues. Germline CDR1 reads SGHTA; CDR2 reads FQGNSA. Sample time point: week 35, safety follow-up. Every vaccine dose comprised 300 ug of mutant IDH1 20-mer peptide plus topical imiquimod. Eight vaccinations reached patients in weeks 1, 3, 5, 7, 11, 15, 19 and 23. TCRdb's table, derived via immunoSEQ multiplex PCR, lists solely in-frame clones and lacks some. The sample has about 27,000 clones, around 80% seen once. This specimen consisted of PBMCs, obtained from a glioma patient whose treatment included an IDH1 peptide vaccine. The sequence came from a man aged 50 or older with glioma. The V call is TRBV7-2, the J call TRBJ2-5; 7 bases line up with TRBD2. In DNA form, the CDR3 reads TGTGCCAGCAGCTTAGTTTGGGGGAGGGAAGAGACCCAGTACTTC. The encoded protein is CASSLVWGREETQYF.